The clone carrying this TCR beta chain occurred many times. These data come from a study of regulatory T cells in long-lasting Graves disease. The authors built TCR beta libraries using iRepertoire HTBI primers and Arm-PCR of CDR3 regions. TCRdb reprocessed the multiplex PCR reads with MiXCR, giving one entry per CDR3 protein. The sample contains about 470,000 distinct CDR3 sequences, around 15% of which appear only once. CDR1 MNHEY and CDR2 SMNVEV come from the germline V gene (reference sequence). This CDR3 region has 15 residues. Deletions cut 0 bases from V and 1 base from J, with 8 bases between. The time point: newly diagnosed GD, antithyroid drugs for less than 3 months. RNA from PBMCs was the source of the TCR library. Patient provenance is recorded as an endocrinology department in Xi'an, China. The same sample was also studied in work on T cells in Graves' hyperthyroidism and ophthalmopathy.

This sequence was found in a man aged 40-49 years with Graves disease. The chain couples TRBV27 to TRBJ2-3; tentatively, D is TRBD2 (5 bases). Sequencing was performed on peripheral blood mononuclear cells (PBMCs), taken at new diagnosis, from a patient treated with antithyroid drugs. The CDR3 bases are TGTGCCAGCAGTTTATCGATTAGCGGCACAGATACGCAGTATTTT. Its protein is CASSLSISGTDTQYF.